The sequence of this TCR beta chain was determined in a study of cytomegalovirus exposure and HLA in healthy donors. The V gene lost 6 bases and the J gene lost 2 bases, with 11 bases spanning the gap. This CDR3 is built from 13 residues. Germline CDR1 MNHEY, CDR2 SMNVEV (reference sequence). As to this clone: The antigen is undetermined.

The study, taken as a whole, reports: Compared with the roughly 670-donor mean, an Asian-associated ancestry cluster reportedly had fewer N-insertions, according to a later analysis. An apparent linkage of common viral pathogens to several of the most significant clusters emerged in a later analysis.

Researchers ran the PCR with 60 Vbeta and 13 Jbeta primers. Here immunoSEQ multiplex PCR was the method, and the copy in TCRdb shows in-frame clones only, minus some. The sample comprises some 150,000 clones, approximately 79% of which are singletons, and 1.5% to 2% rests with the top ten. The chain uses TRBV27 and TRBJ2-7, with D unclear. The sequencing input was PBMCs. This TCR came from a woman younger than 45 in good health and CMV-seronegative. The CDR3 region has the DNA TGTGCCAGCAGCCTGGTACAGACCTACGAGCAGTACTTC. Translating it yields CASSLVQTYEQYF.